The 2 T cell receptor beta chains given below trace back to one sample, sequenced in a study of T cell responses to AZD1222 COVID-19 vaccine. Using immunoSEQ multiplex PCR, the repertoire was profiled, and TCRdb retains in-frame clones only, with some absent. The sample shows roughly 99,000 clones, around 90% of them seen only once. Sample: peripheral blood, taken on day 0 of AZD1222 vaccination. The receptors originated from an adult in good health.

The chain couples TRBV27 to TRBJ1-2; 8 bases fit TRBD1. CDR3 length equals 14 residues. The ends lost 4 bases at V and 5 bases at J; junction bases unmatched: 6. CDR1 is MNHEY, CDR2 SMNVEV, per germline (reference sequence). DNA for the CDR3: TGTGCCAGCAGTTCGCAGGGGGCCAGATATGGCTACACCTTC. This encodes CASSSQGARYGYTF.

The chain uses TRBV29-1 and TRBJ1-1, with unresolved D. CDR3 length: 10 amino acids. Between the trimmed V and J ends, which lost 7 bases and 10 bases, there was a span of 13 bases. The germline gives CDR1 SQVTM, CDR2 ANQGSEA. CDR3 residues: CSGSDLGAFF. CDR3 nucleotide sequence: TGCAGCGGTTCGGACCTGGGAGCTTTCTTT.